These 32 T cell receptor beta chains share one sample of origin, sequenced in a study of shared T cell receptors in the human thymus. TCRdb's table, derived via immunoSEQ multiplex PCR, lists solely in-frame clones and lacks some. The sample holds under 700,000 clones; approximately 80% are singletons and the top ten take about 0.013%. These data also featured in a second study, about human thymus T cells.

Material: thymocytes. These receptor sequences come from a boy in the first two years of life with a congenital heart defect.

The J gene is TRBJ1-2, the V gene TRBV27, with D possibly being TRBD1 (6 bases). The CDR3 covers 15 residues. The germline V and J ends were trimmed by 4 bases and 9 bases, with 21 bases remaining between them. Germline CDR1 reads MNHEY; CDR2 reads SMNVEV (reference sequence). This chain's CDR3 is CASSSLRGGRGCYTF. CDR3 in DNA: TGTGCCAGCAGTTCCCTTCGCGGGGGCCGGGGTTGCTACACCTTC.

The chain has TRBV5-1 and TRBJ2-1, with D perhaps matching TRBD2 (6 bases). In germline, CDR1 is SGHRS, CDR2 YFSETQ. The V end was cut by 0 bases, the J end by 10 bases, with 23 bases between. CDR3 length equals 17 residues. This chain's CDR3 is CASSLVAMGGPLEEQFF. The CDR3 bases are TGCGCCAGCAGCTTGGTGGCAATGGGGGGTCCTCTCGAGGAGCAGTTCTTC.

The chain recombines TRBV9 with TRBJ2-1, with 12 bases that match TRBD2. This CDR3 has 15 amino acids. Germline CDR1 reads SGDLS; CDR2 reads YYNGEE. Trimming took 3 bases from V and 5 from J; bases not matched to a gene: 3. In DNA form, the CDR3 reads TGTGCCAGCAGCGGACTAGCGGGAGTGGACAATGAGCAGTTCTTC. The encoded protein is CASSGLAGVDNEQFF.

The CDR3 is CASSDWAGGIYNEQFF. CDR3 DNA: TGTGCCAGCAGTGACTGGGCGGGAGGGATCTACAATGAGCAGTTCTTC. The chain couples TRBV2 to TRBJ2-1; TRBD2 matches at 9 bases. Trimming took 3 bases from V and 3 from J; bases not matched to a gene: 6. Per germline, CDR1 SNHLY and CDR2 FYNNEI. This CDR3 has 16 residues.

The genes are TRBV2 and TRBJ1-5; D may be TRBD1 (6 bases). This CDR3 region has 14 residues. Germline V gene lookup returns CDR1 SNHLY and CDR2 FYNNEI. V gave up 6 bases and J gave up 3 bases, with 12 bases separating them. The CDR3 region has the DNA TGTGCCAGCAGCGACAGGCGAAACAATCAGCCCCAGCATTTT. Its translation is CASSDRRNNQPQHF.

This clone was seen just once. This sequence joins TRBV18 and TRBJ2-7; maybe TRBD2 (5 bases). V was clipped by 6 bases and J by 6 bases, with 9 bases between them. CDR3 length: 11 residues. Germline CDR1 and CDR2: KGHSH and LQKENI. The CDR3 coding sequence is TGTGCCAGCTCGGGGAGCCGCGAGCAGTACTTC. Amino acid sequence: CASSGSREQYF. The whole variable domain, remainder taken from reference TRBV18 and TRBJ2-7, is NAGVMQNPRHLVRRRGQEARLRCSPMKGHSHVYWYRQLPEEGLKFMVYLQKENIIDESGMPKERFSAEFPKEGPSILRIQQVVRGDSAAYFCASSGSREQYFGPGTRLTVT.

The chain links TRBV7-8 to TRBJ1-1, with D perhaps matching TRBD1 (6 bases). The V end was cut by 1 base, the J end by 6 bases, with 15 bases between. CDR1 and CDR2 from the germline V gene are SGHVS and FQNEAQ. There are 15 residues in the CDR3. The CDR3 loop reads CASSLDPRGQPEAFF. CDR3 nucleotide sequence: TGTGCCAGCAGCTTAGATCCCCGTGGACAGCCTGAAGCTTTCTTT.

The chain uses TRBV13 and TRBJ2-1; 11 nucleotides match TRBD2. V trimming: 5 bases; J trimming: 1 base; junction bases outside the gene matches: 10. Germline CDR1 is PRHDT and CDR2 is FYEKMQ (reference sequence). CDR3 length equals 18 residues. CDR3 amino acids: CASSPRLRLAGSYNEQFF. For the CDR3, the DNA is TGTGCCAGCAGCCCACGACTCAGACTAGCGGGATCCTACAATGAGCAGTTCTTC.

The V and J genes are TRBV5-1 and TRBJ1-2, with 8 bases lining up with TRBD1. The CDR3 has 15 amino acids. CDR1 is SGHRS, CDR2 YFSETQ, per germline. V gave up 0 bases and J gave up 0 bases; unmatched junction bases: 1. CDR3 in DNA: TGCGCCAGCAGCTTGGAGGACAGGGCTAACTATGGCTACACCTTC. It yields the protein CASSLEDRANYGYTF.

For this clone: Sequence at one end of the junction differs from germline and may be a read error. The chain couples TRBV30 to TRBJ1-2; tentative D call: TRBD1 (5 bases). Germline V gives CDR1 GTSNPN, CDR2 SVGIG (reference sequence). The CDR3 runs to 16 residues. The CDR3 sequence is CACVSGTLNRDYGYTF. DNA of the CDR3: TGTGCCTGCGTGTCGGGGACCCTGAATAGGGACTACGGCTACACCTTC. Full variable domain (rest looked up from reference TRBV30 and TRBJ1-2): SQTIHQWPATLVQPVGSPLSLECTVEGTSNPNLYWYRQAAGRGLQLLFYSVGIGQISSEVPQNLSASRPQDRQFILSSKKLLLSDSGFYLCACVSGTLNRDYGYTFGSGTRLTVV.

The chain joins TRBV5-1 to TRBJ2-7; possibly TRBD2 for D (6 bases). Germline V gives CDR1 SGHRS, CDR2 YFSETQ. The CDR3 length is 18 residues. The V and J ends lost 4 bases and 3 bases respectively, with 26 bases between them. CDR3 nucleotide sequence: TGCGCCAGCAGCGCGGTAATCCGCGGGCTCCCCGGGAGCTACGAGCAGTACTTC. Translated: CASSAVIRGLPGSYEQYF.

CDR3 protein: CASSLGLTSGNTIYF. Here the CDR3 DNA reads TGTGCCAGCAGCTTGGGACTGACCTCTGGAAACACCATATATTTT. The rearrangement uses TRBV5-4 and TRBJ1-3; D uncertain. The V gene lost 0 bases and the J gene lost 0 bases, with 7 bases spanning the gap. The CDR3 consists of 15 residues. In germline, CDR1 is SGHNT, CDR2 YYREEE (reference sequence).

This chain joins TRBV28 and TRBJ2-7, with 7 bases matching TRBD1. The length of the CDR3 is 16 residues. Germline CDR1 is MDHEN and CDR2 is SYDVKM. Trimming removed 3 bases from V and 0 bases from J; junction bases left unmatched: 8. The CDR3 DNA follows: TGTGCCAGCAGTTTGCCCCCGGACAGGTTCTCCTACGAGCAGTACTTC. Protein product: CASSLPPDRFSYEQYF.

V is TRBV28 and J is TRBJ2-7, with TRBD2 matching over 8 bases. After removal of 6 bases from V and 0 bases from J, the junction contained 13 bases not matched to a gene. The CDR3 consists of 17 residues. Germline V gives CDR1 MDHEN, CDR2 SYDVKM. In DNA form, the CDR3 reads TGTGCCAGCAGGGCGGGAGGTCCCTCCAACTACTCCTACGAGCAGTACTTC. Protein: CASRAGGPSNYSYEQYF.

This chain uses TRBV19 with TRBJ1-2; 7 nucleotides match TRBD1. The V gene's germline CDR1 is LNHDA and CDR2 SQIVND (reference sequence). After removal of 5 bases from V and 2 bases from J, the junction contained 8 bases not matched to a gene. The CDR3 totals 15 residues. The CDR3 reads CASSPHRGVNYGYTF. DNA for the CDR3: TGTGCCAGTAGTCCACACAGGGGAGTGAACTATGGCTACACCTTC.

The V and J genes are TRBV2 and TRBJ2-1; D is possibly TRBD1 (6 bases). The CDR3 has 11 residues. In germline, CDR1 is SNHLY, CDR2 FYNNEI. The V gene lost 8 bases and the J gene lost 4 bases, with 6 bases spanning the gap. CDR3 amino acids: CASGQYNEQFF. CDR3 coding DNA: TGTGCCAGCGGACAGTACAATGAGCAGTTCTTC.

This clone was seen a handful of times. The chain carries TRBV19 and TRBJ1-5; TRBD1 is a possible D gene (6 bases). The ends were cut back, 3 bases at V and 3 bases at J, with 12 bases in the middle. Germline CDR1 and CDR2: LNHDA and SQIVND (reference sequence). There are 15 residues in the CDR3. CDR3 loop: CASSISTGFNQPQHF. For the CDR3, the DNA is TGTGCCAGTAGTATCTCTACAGGGTTCAATCAGCCCCAGCATTTT.

The chain links TRBV5-1 to TRBJ1-2; D gene ambiguous. The length of the CDR3 is 14 residues. V gave up 3 bases and J gave up 5 bases, with 14 bases separating them. Germline V gene sequence: CDR1 SGHRS, CDR2 YFSETQ. The CDR3 bases are TGCGCCAGCAGCTGTGGCACCGATTGTTATGGCTACACCTTC. Its translation: CASSCGTDCYGYTF.

The V call is TRBV30, the J call TRBJ1-2; 7 positions match TRBD1. Germline CDR1 reads GTSNPN; CDR2 reads SVGIG (reference sequence). With 1 base clipped from V and 6 bases from J, the junction kept 8 bases outside the gene matches. The length of the CDR3 is 14 residues. CDR3 loop: CAWSGTGTENGYTF. For the CDR3, the DNA is TGTGCCTGGAGTGGAACGGGGACAGAAAATGGCTACACCTTC.

This clone was counted once. The J gene is TRBJ1-3, the V gene TRBV30; D possibly corresponds to TRBD1 (6 bases). V was cut by 4 bases and J by 4 bases, with 14 bases left in between. Germline V CDR1 and CDR2: GTSNPN, SVGIG (reference sequence). The CDR3 consists of 14 residues. The CDR3 protein is CAWKQGWGGNTIYF. CDR3 nucleotides: TGTGCCTGGAAACAGGGTTGGGGAGGAAACACCATATATTTT. The full variable domain, with the rest looked up from reference TRBV30 and TRBJ1-3, is SQTIHQWPATLVQPVGSPLSLECTVEGTSNPNLYWYRQAAGRGLQLLFYSVGIGQISSEVPQNLSASRPQDRQFILSSKKLLLSDSGFYLCAWKQGWGGNTIYFGEGSWLTVV.

The V call is TRBV6-5, the J call TRBJ2-2; 12 bases align to TRBD2. The J segment lost 7 bases and the V segment lost 5 bases, leaving 5 bases of the junction unmatched. CDR1 is MNHEY, CDR2 SVGAGI, per germline. The CDR3 contains 15 residues. CDR3 nucleotides: TGTGCCAGCAGTACGACTAGCGGGAGTCACGGGGAGCTGTTTTTT. This sequence encodes CASSTTSGSHGELFF.

The genes are TRBV12-5 and TRBJ2-7; a possible D gene is TRBD1 (6 bases). The CDR3 consists of 16 residues. Germline-derived CDR1 and CDR2 are LGHNT and FRNRAP. Trimming shortened V by 0 bases and J by 6 bases, and 18 bases separated the two germline ends. The CDR3 nucleotides are TGTGCTAGTGGTTTGGTCGGGCAGGGGAAGAATGGCGAGCAGTACTTC. The encoded protein is CASGLVGQGKNGEQYF.

The genes are TRBV11-2 and TRBJ2-5, with D possibly matching TRBD1 (6 bases). Germline values: CDR1 SGHAT, CDR2 FQNNGV. With 1 base removed from V and 3 bases from J, the gap between germline ends came to 12 bases. This CDR3 comprises 15 residues. CDR3 sequence reads: CASSLALAGEETQYF. The DNA of the CDR3 is TGTGCCAGCAGCTTAGCCCTAGCAGGGGAAGAGACCCAGTACTTC.

The chain combines TRBV4-1 with TRBJ2-7; 9 nucleotides line up with TRBD1. The CDR3 spans 17 residues. From germline, CDR1 is MGHRA and CDR2 YSYEKL. Unmatched junction bases numbered 11, after V lost 3 bases and J lost 2 bases. The CDR3 region is CASSQWGRDRDPYEQYF. CDR3 coding DNA: TGCGCCAGCAGCCAGTGGGGCCGGGACAGGGATCCCTACGAGCAGTACTTC.

This rearrangement joins TRBV29-1 to TRBJ2-1; no clear D. CDR3 length: 14 residues. CDR1 and CDR2 (germline): SQVTM, ANQGSEA. The V gene lost 3 bases and the J gene lost 3 bases, with 12 bases spanning the gap. CDR3 residues: CSVDMAAIYNEQFF. The DNA for the CDR3 is TGCAGCGTTGATATGGCCGCAATCTACAATGAGCAGTTCTTC.

The chain has TRBV11-3 and TRBJ1-2, with 9 bases matching TRBD1. The germline V gene has CDR1 SGHNT and CDR2 YENEEA. V gave up 5 bases and J gave up 8 bases; unmatched junction bases: 24. The CDR3 extends over 19 amino acids. The CDR3 sequence is CASSAFPSGQGTIYQGYTF. The CDR3 DNA follows: TGTGCCAGCAGCGCTTTCCCGTCGGGACAGGGAACCATATATCAAGGCTACACCTTC.

The chain joins TRBV29-1 to TRBJ2-5, with 7 bases matching TRBD2. The CDR3 covers 14 residues. CDR1 is SQVTM, CDR2 ANQGSEA, per germline. V lost 6 bases to trimming and J lost 2 bases; unmatched junction nucleotides: 9. CDR3 residues: CSVITGGKQETQYF. DNA of the CDR3: TGCAGCGTAATAACCGGGGGGAAGCAAGAGACCCAGTACTTC.

The chain employs TRBV15 and TRBJ2-2; 9 nucleotides align to TRBD2. The CDR3 has 15 residues. CDR1 LNHNV and CDR2 YYDKDF come from the germline V gene (reference sequence). Unmatched junction bases numbered 7, after V lost 4 bases and J lost 7 bases. The CDR3 DNA sequence: TGTGCCACCAGCAATGAGCGGGAGGCAGGCGGGGAGCTGTTTTTT. Residues: CATSNEREAGGELFF.

This clone was observed a single time. The V and J genes are TRBV4-3 and TRBJ2-1; tentative D call: TRBD2 (6 bases). Trimming left V 1 base short and J 10 bases short, with 14 bases between. The CDR3 covers 14 residues. Per germline, CDR1 LGHNA and CDR2 YSLEER. The CDR3 DNA reads as TGCGCCAGCAGCCAAGCTCGGGCGCTAGCGGAGCAGTTCTTC. This gives the protein CASSQARALAEQFF.

V gene TRBV6-6 combines with J gene TRBJ2-7; unclear D gene. This CDR3 has 13 residues. V was pared by 3 bases and J by 7 bases, with 13 bases between. Germline loops: CDR1 MNHNY, CDR2 SVGAGI (reference sequence). In DNA form, the CDR3 reads TGTGCCAGCAGTTATAACAGTCCTACAGAGCAGTACTTC. Its protein is CASSYNSPTEQYF.

V gene TRBV11-2 combines with J gene TRBJ2-3; 8 positions agree with TRBD2. The germline V gene has CDR1 SGHAT and CDR2 FQNNGV. The V and J ends lost 10 bases and 6 bases, in that order; junction bases with no gene match: 9. This CDR3 contains 13 residues. CDR3 sequence: CATREGQWDTQYF. The CDR3 coding sequence is TGTGCCACCCGGGAGGGCCAGTGGGATACGCAGTATTTT.

The genes are TRBV29-1 and TRBJ2-3, with D unresolved. CDR1 is SQVTM, CDR2 ANQGSEA, per germline. The V and J ends lost 2 bases and 0 bases respectively, with 9 bases between them. The CDR3 extends over 14 amino acids. The CDR3 is CSVEPPRSTDTQYF. The CDR3 DNA follows: TGCAGCGTTGAACCCCCCAGGAGCACAGATACGCAGTATTTT.